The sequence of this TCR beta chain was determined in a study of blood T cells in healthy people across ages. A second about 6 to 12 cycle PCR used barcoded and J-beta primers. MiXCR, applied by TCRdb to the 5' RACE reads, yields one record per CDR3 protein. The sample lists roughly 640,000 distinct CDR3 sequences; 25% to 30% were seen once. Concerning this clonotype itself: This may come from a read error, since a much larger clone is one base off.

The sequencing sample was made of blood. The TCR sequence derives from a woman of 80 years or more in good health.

The CDR3 loop is CASSRRDRGPRSYNEQYF. The CDR3 DNA sequence: TGCGCCAGCAGCCGTCGGGACAGGGGGCCCCGCTCCTACAATGAGCAGTACTTC. The V call is TRBV5-1, the J call TRBJ2-7, with 12 positions matching TRBD1. The germline V gene encodes CDR1 SGHRS and CDR2 YFSETQ. With V trimmed by 4 bases and J by 7 bases, 18 bases remained unmatched. The CDR3 totals 18 residues. The variable domain in full, with the rest retrieved from reference TRBV5-1 and TRBJ2-7, is KAGVTQTPRYLIKTRGQQVTLSCSPISGHRSVSWYQQTPGQGLQFLFEYFSETQRNKGNFPGRFSGRQFSNSRSEMNVSTLELGDSALYLCASSRRDRGPRSYNEQYFGPGTRLTVT.